What follows are 18 T cell receptor beta chains derived from one specimen sequenced in a study of regulatory T cells in long-lasting Graves disease. Investigators prepared the TCR beta libraries by applying iRepertoire HTBI primers and Arm-PCR of CDR3 regions. TCRdb re-analysed the multiplex PCR reads in MiXCR, keeping a single row per CDR3 protein. The repertoire includes 450,000 to 600,000 distinct CDR3 sequences, 15% to 20% of them detected once, and roughly an eighth sits in the top ten. Specified time point: newly diagnosed GD, antithyroid drugs for less than 3 months. Preparation of the TCR library used RNA extracted from PBMCs. The data also belong to a second study, concerning T cells in Graves' hyperthyroidism and ophthalmopathy.

This sample comprised peripheral blood mononuclear cells (PBMCs), obtained at new diagnosis, from a patient treated with antithyroid drugs. The receptors were gathered from a man aged 40-50 years with Graves disease.

The sample holds one count of this clonotype. This chain links TRBV19 with TRBJ1-5; 9 positions agree with TRBD1. The germline V gene encodes CDR1 LNHDA and CDR2 SQIVND (reference sequence). Trimming took 3 bases from V and 3 from J; bases not matched to a gene: 3. The CDR3 runs 15 residues. The CDR3 sequence: CASSMTGGDNQPQHF. The DNA of the CDR3 is TGTGCCAGTAGTATGACAGGGGGTGACAATCAGCCCCAGCATTTT. The entire variable domain, with the rest obtained from reference TRBV19 and TRBJ1-5, is as follows: DGGITQSPKYLFRKEGQNVTLSCEQNLNHDAMYWYRQDPGQGLRLIYYSQIVNDFQKGDIAEGYSVSREKKESFPLTVTSAQKNPTAFYLCASSMTGGDNQPQHFGDGTRLSIL.

The CDR3 loop is CASSQGKAYNYGYTF. CDR3 coding DNA: TGCGCCAGCAGCCAAGGTAAAGCCTATAACTATGGCTACACCTTC. J is TRBJ1-2 and V is TRBV4-1, with D unresolved. Trimming removed 1 base from V and 1 base from J, with 10 bases in between. This CDR3 is 15 amino acids long. The germline CDR1 and CDR2 sequences are MGHRA and YSYEKL.

This clonotype was found a few times. The genes are TRBV19 and TRBJ1-1; no clear D. Looked up from germline, CDR1 is LNHDA and CDR2 is SQIVND (reference sequence). The CDR3 is made up of 13 amino acids. Trimming pared 9 bases from V and 1 base from J, leaving 12 bases between. This CDR3 is CASQRGANTEAFF. In DNA form, the CDR3 reads TGTGCCAGCCAAAGAGGTGCGAACACTGAAGCTTTCTTT.

The chain employs TRBV10-3 and TRBJ1-5; no clear D. The CDR3 is 13 amino acids. Trimming pared 7 bases from V and 2 bases from J, leaving 9 bases between. The V gene's germline CDR1 is ENHRY and CDR2 SYGVKD. The CDR3 DNA reads as TGTGCCATCAAGGGAGCTGGCAATCAGCCCCAGCATTTT. Translating gives CAIKGAGNQPQHF.

This chain uses TRBV10-3 with TRBJ2-3, with D hard to call. The germline V gene encodes CDR1 ENHRY and CDR2 SYGVKD. The length of the CDR3 is 16 residues. With 2 bases removed from V and 0 bases from J, the gap between germline ends came to 12 bases. CDR3 bases: TGTGCCATCAGTGAGGCAGGCGACAAGAGCACAGATACGCAGTATTTT. It encodes CAISEAGDKSTDTQYF.

This clonotype was counted only a few times. The J gene is TRBJ1-1, the V gene TRBV2; no clear D gene. Trimming left V 6 bases short and J 3 bases short, with 11 bases between. The CDR3 contains 13 residues. Germline-derived CDR1 and CDR2 are SNHLY and FYNNEI. The CDR3 sequence: CASRTRQDTEAFF. As DNA, the CDR3 is TGTGCCAGCAGAACCCGTCAGGACACTGAAGCTTTCTTT.

Comments on this clonotype: Possible read error: a much larger clone is one base away. J is TRBJ2-7 and V is TRBV11-3, with TRBD2 identical over 11 bases. Germline assignment: CDR1 SGHNT and CDR2 YENEEA. CDR3 length: 16 residues. J was trimmed by 7 bases and V by 5 bases; bases with no gene match: 13. CDR3 region: CASSKVGLAGGNEQYF. The CDR3 nucleotides are TGTGCCAGCAGCAAAGTCGGGCTAGCGGGAGGTAATGAGCAGTACTTC.

This clonotype has a handful of counts. V is TRBV12-3 or TRBV12-4 and J is TRBJ2-2; 7 bases match TRBD1. This CDR3 spans 14 amino acids. J gave up 4 bases and V 7 bases, and 6 bases lay outside the gene matches. CDR3 protein: CASKTGTSTGELFF. The DNA of the CDR3 is TGTGCCAGCAAGACAGGGACATCCACCGGGGAGCTGTTTTTT.

V and J are TRBV9 and TRBJ2-2, with a tentative D call TRBD1 (6 bases). Trimming shortened V by 6 bases and J by 6 bases, and 12 bases separated the two germline ends. This CDR3 spans 13 amino acids. Germline CDR1 SGDLS, CDR2 YYNGEE. The DNA for the CDR3 is TGTGCCAGCACCTTTGCAGGGGCCGGGGAGCTGTTTTTT. Translated, it gives CASTFAGAGELFF.

The gene calls are TRBV12-3 or TRBV12-4 and TRBJ2-5, with D unresolved. CDR3 size: 14 residues. V dropped 3 bases and J dropped 0 bases, with 8 bases sitting between them. DNA of the CDR3: TGTGCCAGCAGTTTTAATAGGAACCAAGAGACCCAGTACTTC. This sequence encodes CASSFNRNQETQYF.

This clonotype was picked up many times. The chain uses TRBV19 and TRBJ2-1; 12 nucleotides line up with TRBD2. Trimming took 4 bases from V and 7 from J; bases not matched to a gene: 8. Looked up from germline, CDR1 is LNHDA and CDR2 is SQIVND (reference sequence). This CDR3 comprises 16 residues. In nucleotides, the CDR3 is TGTGCCAGTAGTAGCCTAGCGGGAGGGCCGCGGAATGAGCAGTTCTTC. Its protein product is CASSSLAGGPRNEQFF.

V gene TRBV10-2 combines with J gene TRBJ1-5; the match to TRBD1 covers 8 bases. V lost 6 bases to trimming and J lost 2 bases; unmatched junction nucleotides: 6. From germline, CDR1 is WSHSY and CDR2 SAAADI. The CDR3 loop spans 15 amino acids. This CDR3 is CASSQGAIGNQPQHF. The DNA for the CDR3 is TGCGCCAGCAGCCAGGGGGCCATAGGCAATCAGCCCCAGCATTTT.

V gene TRBV7-9 combines with J gene TRBJ1-4; no clear D. CDR1 SEHNR and CDR2 FQNEAQ come from the germline V gene (reference sequence). V lost 5 bases, J lost 7 bases, and 11 bases lay in between. The CDR3 length is 13 residues. The DNA of the CDR3 is TGTGCCAGCAGCGCCCCAAACTCTGAAAAACTGTTTTTT. Translation: CASSAPNSEKLFF.

This clonotype was detected many times. This chain joins TRBV30 and TRBJ2-7; perhaps TRBD2 as D (6 bases). The V end lost 0 bases, the J end lost 2 bases, and 11 bases lay between the germline ends. The CDR3 is 14 amino acids. Germline V gene sequence: CDR1 GTSNPN, CDR2 SVGIG (reference sequence). CDR3 nucleotide sequence: TGTGCCTGGAGTGTACTAGCCAGCGCCTACGAGCAGTACTTC. It is translated as CAWSVLASAYEQYF.

The chain couples TRBV10-3 to TRBJ1-5, with 10 bases fitting TRBD1. Trimming cost V 5 bases and J 7 bases; bases outside gene matches: 8. The CDR3 is 15 residues long. CDR1 ENHRY and CDR2 SYGVKD come from the germline V gene. The chain's CDR3 is CAISPEDRGRQPQHF. CDR3 nucleotides: TGTGCCATCAGTCCCGAGGACAGGGGGAGGCAGCCCCAGCATTTT.

On this clonotype: The junction departs from germline at one end; a sequencing error may be responsible. The chain carries TRBV6-2 or TRBV6-3 and TRBJ2-1; 8 nucleotides align to TRBD2. Germline CDR1 and CDR2: MNHEY and SVGEGT. This CDR3 contains 16 residues. This CDR3 reads CAGSEEASGLYNEQFF. CDR3 bases: TGTGCCGGCAGTGAAGAGGCTAGCGGGCTCTACAATGAGCAGTTCTTC.

This clonotype was counted ten times or more. The J gene is TRBJ2-5, the V gene TRBV11-2; no definite D call. Trimming left V 2 bases short and J 5 bases short, with 9 bases between. The CDR3 has 13 residues. Germline V CDR1 and CDR2: SGHAT, FQNNGV. This chain's CDR3 is CASSLQDLETQYF. The CDR3 nucleotides are TGTGCCAGCAGCTTACAGGATTTGGAGACCCAGTACTTC.

This clonotype occurred many times. CDR3 loop: CASSSPGGTINEQFF. The CDR3 nucleotides are TGTGCCAGCAGTTCACCGGGTGGGACCATTAATGAGCAGTTCTTC. This sequence joins TRBV12-3 or TRBV12-4 and TRBJ2-1; D might be TRBD1 or TRBD2, each matching 5 bases. CDR3 length: 15 residues. Trimming took off 4 bases at V and 7 bases at J, with 17 bases between the two ends.